The present T cell receptor (beta chain) was sequenced within a study of graft-versus-host responses after intestinal transplantation. Study context: Every transplant recipient was induced with anti-thymocyte globulin, then maintained on tacrolimus and steroids for approximately three years. Findings and caveats of the study: Among recipient marrow samples, GvH clones were found; some appeared first in ileum or blood.

The CDR3 totals 16 residues. V was trimmed by 1 base and J by 1 base, leaving 12 bases between them. Germline assignment: CDR1 MGHDK and CDR2 SYGVNS. As concerns this clone: Its target is not known.

TCRdb's copy holds only in-frame clones and misses some; the assay was immunoSEQ multiplex PCR. The sample contains more than 80,000 clones, about four fifths of which appear only once. The sequencing used unstimulated CD8+ T cells sorted from spleen or lymph node cells, collected before intestinal transplant. The V and J genes are TRBV25-1 and TRBJ2-3; D gene uncertain. The TCR was taken from a human donor who received an intestinal transplant. DNA for the CDR3: TGTGCCAGCAGTGAATTCGGCCCCAGTGGCACAGATACGCAGTATTTT. It specifies CASSEFGPSGTDTQYF.